The rows below give T cell receptor beta chains drawn from one sample of a study of blood T cell repertoires in COVID-19. The assay was immunoSEQ multiplex PCR, and TCRdb's table has in-frame clones only and misses some. The sample lists fewer than 350,000 clones; approximately 90% were seen once. The sample comprised PBMCs or T cells enriched from blood (not recorded which). Receptors were obtained from a middle-aged man who had been exposed to COVID-19. CDR3s include the opening cysteine and the closing phenylalanine or tryptophan. The order of the fields is clone size, V gene, D gene, J gene, CDR3 length, CDR3 DNA, CDR3 protein. The D gene is left open where the match is weak. Only some rows state a clone size, as once, few, many or a class for expanded clones.

size: .
V: TRBV6-1
D: .
J: TRBJ1-3
length: 16
DNA: TGTGCCAGCAGTGAAGCGCTTTCAGTTTCGGGAAACACCATATATTTT
CDR3: CASSEALSVSGNTIYF

size: .
V: TRBV3-1/TRBV3-2
D: TRBD2
J: TRBJ2-7
length: 14
DNA: TGTGCCAGCAGCCAAATTAGCGGGAACAACGAGCAGTACTTC
CDR3: CASSQISGNNEQYF

size: .
V: TRBV6-5
D: .
J: TRBJ2-7
length: 12
DNA: TGTGCCAGCGCCGACAGAACCTACGAGCAGTACTTC
CDR3: CASADRTYEQYF

size: .
V: TRBV5-5
D: TRBD2
J: TRBJ2-3
length: 16
DNA: TGTGCCAGCAGCTCCCCTTCGGGAGGCAGCACAGATACGCAGTATTTT
CDR3: CASSSPSGGSTDTQYF

size: .
V: TRBV27
D: TRBD2
J: TRBJ2-1
length: 16
DNA: TGTGCCAGCAGCTCGGAGACTAGCGGGAGGACATATGAGCAGTTCTTC
CDR3: CASSSETSGRTYEQFF

size: .
V: TRBV30
D: TRBD1
J: TRBJ2-5
length: 15
DNA: TGTGCCTGGACCGCCGCAGGGGGAAACCAAGAGACCCAGTACTTC
CDR3: CAWTAAGGNQETQYF

size: .
V: TRBV7-2
D: TRBD1
J: TRBJ1-2
length: 13
DNA: TGTGCCAGCAGCTTACAGACAGGGGACTCGTGCACCTTC
CDR3: CASSLQTGDSCTF

size: .
V: TRBV6-5
D: TRBD2
J: TRBJ2-7
length: 14
DNA: TGTGCCAGCAGTACCTCTAGCGGGACGGGCGAGCAGTACTTC
CDR3: CASSTSSGTGEQYF

size: .
V: TRBV9
D: TRBD1
J: TRBJ1-1
length: 14
DNA: TGTGCCAGCAGCGTAGGGGGACAGGGCCCTGAAGCTTTCTTT
CDR3: CASSVGGQGPEAFF

size: .
V: TRBV27
D: TRBD2
J: TRBJ2-3
length: 14
DNA: TGTGCCAGCGCACAACTAGCGGGACCAGATACGCAGTATTTT
CDR3: CASAQLAGPDTQYF

size: .
V: TRBV5-4
D: TRBD2
J: TRBJ2-3
length: 16
DNA: TGTGCCAGCAGCCTAGGACTAGCGGGTAGCACAGATACGCAGTATTTT
CDR3: CASSLGLAGSTDTQYF

size: .
V: TRBV18
D: .
J: TRBJ2-7
length: 12
DNA: TGTGCCAGCTCAGGACTCTCCTACGAGCAGTACTTC
CDR3: CASSGLSYEQYF

size: .
V: TRBV6-6
D: .
J: TRBJ1-2
length: 14
DNA: TGTGCCAGCAGTCCGCGGGAGGACTCCTATGGCTACACCTTC
CDR3: CASSPREDSYGYTF

size: .
V: TRBV28
D: TRBD1
J: TRBJ1-2
length: 14
DNA: TGTGCCAGCAGTTTAGGGGACAGGGGATATGGCTACACCTTC
CDR3: CASSLGDRGYGYTF

size: .
V: TRBV2
D: .
J: TRBJ2-2
length: 15
DNA: TGTGCCAGCAGCCTTCAGGGACTGAACACCGGGGAGCTGTTTTTT
CDR3: CASSLQGLNTGELFF

size: .
V: TRBV30
D: .
J: TRBJ1-2
length: 13
DNA: TGTGCCTGGAGCACCGGGAGTAACTATGGCTACACCTTC
CDR3: CAWSTGSNYGYTF

size: once
V: TRBV3-1/TRBV3-2
D: TRBD1
J: TRBJ2-7
length: 20
DNA: TGTGCCAGCAGCCAAGACGTCGTTGACCAGACAGGGCAGGGCCCGTACGAGCAGTACTTC
CDR3: CASSQDVVDQTGQGPYEQYF

size: .
V: TRBV2
D: .
J: TRBJ1-1
length: 14
DNA: TGTGCCAGCAGTAATGAATGGTCCAGCGCTGAAGCTTTCTTT
CDR3: CASSNEWSSAEAFF

size: once
V: TRBV28
D: .
J: TRBJ1-4
length: 14
DNA: TGTGCCAGCAGCCCCGGGATAATAGATGAAAAACTGTTTTTT
CDR3: CASSPGIIDEKLFF

size: .
V: TRBV28
D: TRBD2
J: TRBJ2-1
length: 14
DNA: TGTGCCAGTAAACTAGCGGGAGCCTACAATGAGCAGTTCTTC
CDR3: CASKLAGAYNEQFF

size: .
V: TRBV24-1
D: .
J: TRBJ2-5
length: 19
DNA: TGTGCCACCCCGTTTGGGGAACTTCCCGAGGGTCGGACGCGGGAGACCCAGTACTTC
CDR3: CATPFGELPEGRTRETQYF

size: .
V: TRBV24-1
D: .
J: TRBJ2-1
length: 13
DNA: TGTGCCACCTGCGGACCACGTGGAGGTGAGCAGTTCTTC
CDR3: CATCGPRGGEQFF

size: .
V: TRBV6-1
D: .
J: TRBJ1-5
length: 14
DNA: TGTGCCAGCAGTGAAGCGGCACATAATCAGCCCCAGCATTTT
CDR3: CASSEAAHNQPQHF

size: .
V: TRBV7-9
D: TRBD1
J: TRBJ1-1
length: 14
DNA: TGTGCCAGCAGTTCCGGGACAGGGACCACTGAAGCTTTCTTT
CDR3: CASSSGTGTTEAFF

size: once
V: TRBV28
D: .
J: TRBJ1-5
length: 14
DNA: TGTGCCAGCAGTTTAGACAGTAGCAATCAGCCCCAGCATTTT
CDR3: CASSLDSSNQPQHF

size: .
V: TRBV4-1
D: .
J: TRBJ1-2
length: 16
DNA: TGCGCCAGCAGCCCAGCCTCGATGGAGCCCCTATTCGGCTACACCTTC
CDR3: CASSPASMEPLFGYTF

size: .
V: TRBV19
D: .
J: TRBJ1-2
length: 17
DNA: TGTGCCAGTAAAAAGCAGGGAACATCATCTTCTAACTATGGCTACACCTTC
CDR3: CASKKQGTSSSNYGYTF

size: .
V: TRBV5-1
D: TRBD2
J: TRBJ2-7
length: 18
DNA: TGCGCCAGCAGCTTGTTTAGCGGGAGGGCCAATTCCCCCTACGAGCAGTACTTC
CDR3: CASSLFSGRANSPYEQYF

size: .
V: TRBV28
D: .
J: TRBJ2-7
length: 15
DNA: TGTGCCAGCAGTCTCTCTGGGGCAGGGGCCTACGAGCAGTACTTC
CDR3: CASSLSGAGAYEQYF

size: .
V: TRBV30
D: .
J: TRBJ1-4
length: 13
DNA: TGTGCCTGGGGGATGGCCCCTAATGAAAAACTGTTTTTT
CDR3: CAWGMAPNEKLFF

size: .
V: TRBV11-1
D: .
J: TRBJ2-5
length: 15
DNA: TGTGCCAGCAGCTTGGAGGGAGCAATACAAGAGACCCAGTACTTC
CDR3: CASSLEGAIQETQYF

size: .
V: TRBV11-3
D: TRBD2
J: TRBJ2-7
length: 14
DNA: TGTGCCAGCACCGGACCGGGACTATTCTACGAGCAGTACTTC
CDR3: CASTGPGLFYEQYF

size: few
V: TRBV7-3
D: .
J: TRBJ2-1
length: 16
DNA: TGTGCCAGCAGCCCGATAGCAGCTAGCTCCTACAATGAGCAGTTCTTC
CDR3: CASSPIAASSYNEQFF

size: .
V: TRBV2
D: TRBD1
J: TRBJ2-5
length: 16
DNA: TGTGCCAGCAGTGAACTTTTTCAGGGGGCTGGGGAGACCCAGTACTTC
CDR3: CASSELFQGAGETQYF

size: .
V: TRBV11-2
D: TRBD1
J: TRBJ1-6
length: 15
DNA: TGTGCCAGCAGCCGCGGGGGACAGGGAACGTCACCCCTCCACTTT
CDR3: CASSRGGQGTSPLHF

size: .
V: TRBV24-1
D: TRBD2
J: TRBJ2-7
length: 15
DNA: TGTGCCACCAGTGATTCCGGGACTAGCGTGGACGAGCAGTACTTC
CDR3: CATSDSGTSVDEQYF

size: .
V: TRBV28
D: .
J: TRBJ1-5
length: 11
DNA: TGTGCCAGCAGGACCTCAGGTCCCCGGCATTTT
CDR3: CASRTSGPRHF

size: .
V: TRBV4-1
D: TRBD1
J: TRBJ2-6
length: 17
DNA: TGCGCCAGCAGCCAAAGACAGGGTGGGGATCAGGCCAACGTCCTGACTTTC
CDR3: CASSQRQGGDQANVLTF

size: .
V: TRBV19
D: .
J: TRBJ1-1
length: 13
DNA: TGTGCCAGTAGTAGCCGGTTGAACACTGAAGCTTTCTTT
CDR3: CASSSRLNTEAFF

size: .
V: TRBV28
D: TRBD1
J: TRBJ2-2
length: 16
DNA: TGTGCCAGCAGGAAACCCGGGACAGGGTCCGCCGGGGAGCTGTTTTTT
CDR3: CASRKPGTGSAGELFF

size: .
V: TRBV18
D: .
J: TRBJ2-3
length: 15
DNA: TGTGCCAGCTCACCACCTCGGACTAGCACAGATACGCAGTATTTT
CDR3: CASSPPRTSTDTQYF

size: .
V: TRBV7-9
D: .
J: TRBJ1-1
length: 14
DNA: TGTGCCAGCAGATCTGACAGGTTGAACACTGAAGCTTTCTTT
CDR3: CASRSDRLNTEAFF

size: .
V: TRBV9
D: .
J: TRBJ1-5
length: 12
DNA: TGTGCCAGCAGCGCAGGGAATCAGCCCCAGCATTTT
CDR3: CASSAGNQPQHF

size: .
V: TRBV19
D: TRBD1
J: TRBJ1-5
length: 16
DNA: TGTGCCAGTAGTAGGGGCAGGGGGCAGGGCAATCAGCCCCAGCATTTT
CDR3: CASSRGRGQGNQPQHF

size: .
V: TRBV4-3
D: .
J: TRBJ1-1
length: 14
DNA: TGCGCCAGCAGCCCCGGGACATTTTACACTGAAGCTTTCTTT
CDR3: CASSPGTFYTEAFF

size: .
V: TRBV9
D: .
J: TRBJ1-3
length: 13
DNA: TGTGCCAGCAGCGTAGAGGGGATGGACACCATATATTTT
CDR3: CASSVEGMDTIYF

size: .
V: TRBV6-2/TRBV6-3
D: TRBD1
J: TRBJ2-6
length: 18
DNA: TGTGCCAGCAGCGGGGTGGGACAGGGATCAGTTGGGGCCAACGTCCTGACTTTC
CDR3: CASSGVGQGSVGANVLTF

size: .
V: TRBV7-9
D: TRBD1
J: TRBJ1-1
length: 14
DNA: TGTGCCAGCAGCTCGGGACAGGGGTGGACTGAAGCTTTCTTT
CDR3: CASSSGQGWTEAFF